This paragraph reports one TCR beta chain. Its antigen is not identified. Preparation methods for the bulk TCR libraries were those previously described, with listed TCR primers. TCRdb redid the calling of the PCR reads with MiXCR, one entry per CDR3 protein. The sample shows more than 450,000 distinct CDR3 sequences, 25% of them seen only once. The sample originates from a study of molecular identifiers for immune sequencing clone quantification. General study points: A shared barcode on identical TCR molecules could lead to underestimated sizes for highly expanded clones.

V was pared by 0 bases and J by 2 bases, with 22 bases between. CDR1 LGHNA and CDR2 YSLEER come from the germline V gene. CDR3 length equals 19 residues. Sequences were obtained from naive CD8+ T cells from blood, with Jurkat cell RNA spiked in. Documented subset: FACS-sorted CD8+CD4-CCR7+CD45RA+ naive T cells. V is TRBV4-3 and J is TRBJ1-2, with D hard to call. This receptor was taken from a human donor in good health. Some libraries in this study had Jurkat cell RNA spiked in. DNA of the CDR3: TGCGCCAGCAGCCAAGATCTGTTCCAGAAGCTTATATACAACTATGGCTACACCTTC. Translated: CASSQDLFQKLIYNYGYTF.